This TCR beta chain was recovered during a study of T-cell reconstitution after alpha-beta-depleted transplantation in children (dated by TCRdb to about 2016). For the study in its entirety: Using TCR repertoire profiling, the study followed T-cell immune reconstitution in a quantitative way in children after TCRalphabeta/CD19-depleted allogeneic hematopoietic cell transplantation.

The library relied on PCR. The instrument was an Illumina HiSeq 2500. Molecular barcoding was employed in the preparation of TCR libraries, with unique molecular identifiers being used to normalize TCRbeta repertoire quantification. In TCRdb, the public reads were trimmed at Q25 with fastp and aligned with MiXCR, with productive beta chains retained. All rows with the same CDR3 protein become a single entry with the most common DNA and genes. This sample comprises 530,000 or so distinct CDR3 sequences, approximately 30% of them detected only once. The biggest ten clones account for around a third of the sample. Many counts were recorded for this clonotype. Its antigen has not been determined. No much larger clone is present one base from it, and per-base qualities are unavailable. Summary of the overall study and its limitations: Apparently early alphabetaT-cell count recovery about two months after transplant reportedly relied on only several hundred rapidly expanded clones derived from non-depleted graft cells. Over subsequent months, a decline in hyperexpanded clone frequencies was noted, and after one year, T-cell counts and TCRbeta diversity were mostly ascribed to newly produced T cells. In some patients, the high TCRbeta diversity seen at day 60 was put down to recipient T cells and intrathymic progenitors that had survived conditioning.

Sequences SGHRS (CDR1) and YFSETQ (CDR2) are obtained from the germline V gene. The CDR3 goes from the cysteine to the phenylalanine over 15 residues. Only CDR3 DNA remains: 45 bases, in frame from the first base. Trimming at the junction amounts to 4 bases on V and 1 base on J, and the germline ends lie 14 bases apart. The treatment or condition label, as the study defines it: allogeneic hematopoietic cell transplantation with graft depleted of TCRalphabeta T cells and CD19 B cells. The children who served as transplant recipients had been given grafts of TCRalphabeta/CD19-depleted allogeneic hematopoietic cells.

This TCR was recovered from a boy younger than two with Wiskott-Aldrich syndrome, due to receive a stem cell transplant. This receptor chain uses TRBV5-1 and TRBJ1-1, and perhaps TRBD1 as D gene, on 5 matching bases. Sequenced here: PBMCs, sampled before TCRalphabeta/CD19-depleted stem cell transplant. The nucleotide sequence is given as TGCGCCAGCAGCCCGTCACAGGTCCCGAACACTGAAGCTTTCTTT. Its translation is CASSPSQVPNTEAFF.